A selection of T cell receptor beta chains follows, all from one sample in a study of chemoradiotherapy in HPV16-positive cancers. Libraries were prepared by immunoSEQ multiplex PCR; TCRdb keeps only in-frame clonotypes and omits some of them. The sample holds about 2,200 clones, less than 80% seen once. Material: tumor tissue, obtained from a patient who underwent chemoradiotherapy. All receptors come from a human donor with HPV-associated anogenital cancer. Each CDR3 is given with its conserved first and last residue. A D gene is named only where the DNA matches it firmly. Part of the rows lack a size; the others show once, few, many or a class for expanded clones.

J: TRBJ2-1
size: large
D: -
V: TRBV11-2
CDR3: CASSLGGGIYNEQFF
DNA: TGTGCCAGCAGCTTAGGCGGGGGCATCTACAATGAGCAGTTCTTC

J: TRBJ1-1
size: -
D: TRBD1
V: TRBV27
CDR3: CASSLQGAGTEAFF
DNA: TGTGCCAGCAGTTTACAGGGGGCAGGGACTGAAGCTTTCTTT

J: TRBJ1-2
size: -
D: -
V: TRBV7-9
CDR3: CASSSGMAGRYGYTF
DNA: TGTGCCAGCAGCTCTGGAATGGCGGGCCGGTATGGCTACACCTTC

J: TRBJ2-5
size: -
D: TRBD1
V: TRBV5-5
CDR3: CASSLVSDRGVYF
DNA: TGTGCCAGCAGCTTGGTGTCGGACAGGGGAGTGTACTTC

J: TRBJ1-2
size: large
D: -
V: TRBV9
CDR3: CASSGPGGYGYTF
DNA: TGTGCCAGCAGCGGGCCAGGCGGATATGGCTACACCTTC

J: TRBJ1-5
size: -
D: -
V: TRBV6-6
CDR3: CASSYTGDQPQHF
DNA: TGTGCCAGCAGTTATACGGGAGATCAGCCCCAGCATTTT

J: TRBJ2-3
size: -
D: -
V: TRBV5-1
CDR3: CASSKGQRGTDTQYF
DNA: TGCGCCAGCTCCAAGGGTCAGCGCGGCACAGATACGCAGTATTTT

J: TRBJ2-3
size: -
D: -
V: TRBV7-8
CDR3: CASSLQGEGTQYF
DNA: TGTGCCAGCAGCTTACAGGGAGAGGGTACGCAGTATTTT

J: TRBJ2-3
size: hyperexpanded
D: TRBD2
V: TRBV4-1
CDR3: CASSQELQASGATDTQYF
DNA: TGCGCCAGCAGCCAAGAGCTTCAGGCTAGCGGGGCCACAGATACGCAGTATTTT

J: TRBJ1-6
size: few
D: -
V: TRBV5-1
CDR3: CASSSGHIYNSPLHF
DNA: TGCGCCAGCAGCTCAGGACATATCTATAATTCACCCCTCCACTTT

J: TRBJ2-1
size: large
D: -
V: TRBV7-6
CDR3: CASSVHGDEQFF
DNA: TGTGCCAGCAGCGTCCATGGGGATGAGCAGTTCTTC

J: TRBJ2-3
size: -
D: -
V: TRBV7-2
CDR3: CASSVHSGSTDTQYF
DNA: TGTGCCAGCAGCGTCCATAGCGGAAGCACAGATACGCAGTATTTT

J: TRBJ1-2
size: -
D: TRBD1
V: TRBV5-6
CDR3: CASSLWGTGDNYGYTF
DNA: TGTGCCAGCAGCCTTTGGGGCACAGGGGATAACTATGGCTACACCTTC

J: TRBJ2-3
size: -
D: TRBD2
V: TRBV11-3
CDR3: CASSSGAGGNADTQYF
DNA: TGTGCCAGCAGCTCAGGGGCGGGAGGGAACGCAGATACGCAGTATTTT

J: TRBJ2-5
size: -
D: -
V: TRBV7-8
CDR3: CASSLVLRGPLRAQYF
DNA: TGTGCCAGCAGCTTAGTATTGAGGGGACCACTTCGGGCCCAGTACTTC

J: TRBJ2-1
size: once
D: -
V: TRBV9
CDR3: CASSVEAGSGNEQFF
DNA: TGTGCCAGCAGCGTAGAGGCGGGATCGGGGAATGAGCAGTTCTTC